This T cell receptor beta chain stems from a study of blood T cell repertoires in COVID-19. Study in general: The origin of the acute and convalescent COVID-19 samples was the United States, Italy and Spain. T cells, B-cell-depleted T cells, or PBMCs supplied cDNA or gDNA.

In the original workflow: Reference gene primer amplification in the assay estimated nucleated cell counts. The repertoire was sequenced with immunoSEQ multiplex PCR; TCRdb's copy has only in-frame clones and lacks some. V and J calls and clone size are given by that table; D and trimming were obtained from the DNA. The data hold about 75,000 clones, with more than 75% observed a single time. The CDR3 contains 15 residues. V shed 1 base and J shed 0 bases, with 10 bases lying between them. CDR1 is LNHNV, CDR2 YYDKDF, per germline (reference sequence). Sequencing used peripheral blood. The sequence derives from a human donor in a cohort sampled during active COVID-19. V is TRBV15 and J is TRBJ2-7; TRBD1 might be the D (5 bases). The CDR3 reads CATSRGGRYSYEQYF. DNA for the CDR3: TGTGCCACCAGCAGAGGGGGCCGCTACTCCTACGAGCAGTACTTC.